What follows describes a single TCR beta chain. The antigen this receptor binds is unknown. No per-base quality is available; no much larger clone lies one base away. The sample belongs to a study of blood T cell repertoires in COVID-19 (dated by TCRdb to between 2020 and 2021). General notes on the study: Samples covering the acute and convalescent phases of COVID-19 were provided by collaborators in the United States, Italy and Spain. The prospective study material was composed of cDNA or gDNA derived from T cells, B-cell-depleted T cells, or PBMCs. Deeply sampled blood TCRbeta repertoires from subjects exposed to, actively infected with, or recovered from COVID-19 were included in the dataset. The repertoires were made available in a free public database intended to serve as a resource for research on the immune response to SARS-CoV-2. Samples were obtained from the ongoing ImmuneRACE study (first 160 participants) and from 1,254 subjects provided by 6 global collaborators. Sample metadata almost always included a de-identified subject ID, COVID-19 status, age in years and sex. Where available, HLA class I and class II types were obtained from metadata supplied by the sample provider rather than from assay-based typing.

TCRbeta CDR3 regions were amplified from genomic DNA using the immunoSEQ Assay, a bias-controlled multiplex PCR. The study's processing was this. Within the assay, amplification of reference gene primers was used to estimate how many nucleated cells each sample contained. Sequence reads were collapsed and filtered to measure the absolute abundance of every unique TCRbeta CDR3 rearrangement. For each sample, productive Simpson clonality was calculated as the square root of Simpson's diversity index over productive rearrangements. TCRdb obtained this table from immuneACCESS and retained in-frame rearrangements with V and J assigned. These tables miss some clones; where compared with another copy, unresolved V genes account for less than half of the shortfall, and the remainder is unexplained. D and trimming were read from the DNA, whereas the V and J calls and clone size are those reported in that table. The sample table lists 240,000 or so clones, roughly nine tenths of them with a count of one. The ten largest account for 5.5% to 6.5% of the sample.

The collaborating institutions used their own protocols to collect whole blood in K2EDTA tubes. For TCRbeta analysis, collaborators shipped samples in one of three forms: frozen whole blood, isolated PBMCs, or DNA extracted from either of those sample types. From the cysteine through the phenylalanine, the CDR3 covers 15 amino acids. Here the CDR3 DNA is all that survives: 45 bases in frame from base 1. Looking up the germline V gene (reference sequence) yields CDR1 LNHDA and CDR2 SQIVND. The junction shows trimming of 4 bases on V and 3 bases on J, and the gene matches do not reach 9 bases of it. General study outcomes and caveats: How much clinical and demographic metadata was included differed by source and by participant, and the metadata was provided uncurated.

Sequenced sample: peripheral blood. The sequence joins TRBV19 to TRBJ2-7, with 7 bases in between that match TRBD2. The clonotype comes from a man aged 60 to 69 with acute or convalescent COVID-19. The sequence in DNA is TGTGCCAGTAGTACCGGGGGGAGGGCGGGCTACGAGCAGTACTTC. It translates as CASSTGGRAGYEQYF.